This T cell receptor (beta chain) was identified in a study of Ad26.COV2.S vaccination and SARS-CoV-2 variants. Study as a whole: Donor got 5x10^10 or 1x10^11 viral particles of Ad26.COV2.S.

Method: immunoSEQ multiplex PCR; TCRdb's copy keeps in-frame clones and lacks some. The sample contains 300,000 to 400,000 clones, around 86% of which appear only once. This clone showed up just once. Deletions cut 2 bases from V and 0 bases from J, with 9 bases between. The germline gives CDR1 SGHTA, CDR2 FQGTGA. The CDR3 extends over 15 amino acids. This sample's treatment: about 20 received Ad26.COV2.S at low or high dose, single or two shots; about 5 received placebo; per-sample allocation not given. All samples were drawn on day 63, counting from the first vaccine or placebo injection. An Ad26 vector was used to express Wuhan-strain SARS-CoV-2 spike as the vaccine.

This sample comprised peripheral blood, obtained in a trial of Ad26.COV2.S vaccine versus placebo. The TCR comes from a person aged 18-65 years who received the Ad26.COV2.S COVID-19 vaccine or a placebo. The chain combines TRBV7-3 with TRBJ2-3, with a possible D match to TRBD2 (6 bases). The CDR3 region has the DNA TGTGCCAGCAGCTTAGCGGGACTCAGCACAGATACGCAGTATTTT. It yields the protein CASSLAGLSTDTQYF. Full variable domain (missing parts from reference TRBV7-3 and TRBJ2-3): GAGVSQTPSNKVTEKGKYVELRCDPISGHTALYWYRQSLGQGPEFLIYFQGTGAADDSGLPNDRFFAVRPEGSVSTLKIQRTERGDSAVYLCASSLAGLSTDTQYFGPGTRLTVL.